Below, 31 T cell receptor beta chains from the same sample are listed, as sequenced in a study of circulating and synovial CD4+ cells in juvenile arthritis. Assay: immunoSEQ multiplex PCR; the TCRdb copy retains only in-frame clones and omits some. The repertoire holds approximately 35,000 clones, with 90% to 95% as singletons. The sequenced sample was CD4+ T cells from blood. Source of these receptors: a human donor with juvenile idiopathic arthritis.

The chain couples TRBV7-2 to TRBJ2-7; 8 bases line up with TRBD2. The CDR3 is 16 amino acids. The trim removed 5 bases at V and 4 bases at J, leaving 13 bases unmatched. In germline, CDR1 is SGHTA, CDR2 FQGNSA. CDR3 bases: TGTGCCAGCAGCCCCAATCTTAGCGGGACTAGTTACGAGCAGTACTTC. It codes for CASSPNLSGTSYEQYF.

The chain combines TRBV28 with TRBJ1-2, with 8 bases lining up with TRBD1. The CDR3 contains 16 residues. V lost 6 bases, J lost 6 bases, and 15 bases stayed unmatched. CDR1 and CDR2 (germline): MDHEN, SYDVKM. The CDR3 protein is CASSHFTPGGPDGYTF. CDR3 bases: TGTGCCAGCAGCCATTTCACCCCAGGGGGCCCAGATGGCTACACCTTC.

The chain joins TRBV13 to TRBJ1-1; 8 bases agree with TRBD1. Looked up from germline, CDR1 is PRHDT and CDR2 is FYEKMQ (reference sequence). CDR3 length: 12 residues. V dropped 4 bases and J dropped 11; count of bases not matched to a gene: 6. The CDR3 protein is CASSSGGARAFF. CDR3 DNA: TGTGCCAGCAGCTCAGGGGGCGCAAGGGCTTTCTTT.

This chain uses TRBV10-3 with TRBJ2-1, with D perhaps TRBD2 (5 bases). The CDR3 contains 17 residues. V was pared by 3 bases and J by 7 bases, with 22 bases between. Germline loops: CDR1 ENHRY, CDR2 SYGVKD. The CDR3 loop reads CAISDFRSTSNTNEQFF. In DNA, the CDR3 is TGTGCCATCAGTGATTTTAGGTCTACTAGTAATACGAATGAGCAGTTCTTC.

The chain joins TRBV5-1 to TRBJ2-7, with 7 bases matching TRBD1. Germline CDR1 and CDR2: SGHRS and YFSETQ. This CDR3 is built from 16 residues. Trimming at V came to 3 bases and at J to 2 bases, leaving 11 bases not matched to a gene. The CDR3 loop reads CASSSRRQGLTYEQYF. The CDR3 nucleotides read TGCGCCAGCAGCTCTCGACGACAGGGCCTAACCTACGAGCAGTACTTC.

CDR3 bases: TGTGCCAGCAGTCCTCAACCTCTATCCGGGGAGCTGTTTTTT. Protein sequence: CASSPQPLSGELFF. V and J are TRBV6-1 and TRBJ2-2; the D is unclear. The CDR3 is 14 residues long. Trimming took off 5 bases at V and 6 bases at J, with 13 bases between the two ends. Germline V CDR1 and CDR2: MNHNS, SASEGT.

J is TRBJ1-1 and V is TRBV19, with D perhaps TRBD1 (5 bases). This CDR3 has 13 amino acids. Germline V gene data show CDR1 as LNHDA and CDR2 as SQIVND (reference sequence). With 4 bases removed from V and 6 bases from J, the gap between germline ends came to 12 bases. The CDR3 DNA reads as TGTGCCAGTAGTAAGCAGGGTTTTTCTGAAGCTTTCTTT. Protein: CASSKQGFSEAFF.

The gene calls are TRBV7-9 and TRBJ2-7; TRBD2 is a possible D gene (6 bases). Trimming left V 5 bases short and J 0 bases short, with 14 bases between. The CDR3 runs to 15 residues. Germline CDR1 is SEHNR and CDR2 is FQNEAQ (reference sequence). The CDR3 here is CASSVRESDSYEQYF. CDR3 in DNA: TGTGCCAGCAGCGTCCGGGAGAGCGACTCCTACGAGCAGTACTTC.

This chain links TRBV19 with TRBJ1-5; D may be TRBD1 (5 bases). Germline V gene data show CDR1 as LNHDA and CDR2 as SQIVND (reference sequence). Trimming removed 10 bases from V and 6 bases from J, with 22 bases in between. This CDR3 is built from 15 residues. The CDR3 DNA reads as TGTGCCATTTCTGACAGCCAGTATGTGACTCAGCCCCAGCATTTT. This translates into CAISDSQYVTQPQHF.

The rearrangement links TRBV28 to TRBJ1-5; weak D call: TRBD1 (5 bases). This CDR3 has 16 amino acids. V was shortened by 3 bases and J by 0 bases, with 12 bases between the two germline ends. Germline V gene data show CDR1 as MDHEN and CDR2 as SYDVKM. DNA of the CDR3: TGTGCCAGCAGTTTGAGACAGTTTTATAGCAATCAGCCCCAGCATTTT. Amino acids: CASSLRQFYSNQPQHF.

The chain links TRBV11-2 to TRBJ2-1; possible D gene TRBD2, 6 bases. This CDR3 contains 14 residues. Germline V gives CDR1 SGHAT, CDR2 FQNNGV. V lost 8 bases, J lost 6 bases, and 17 bases lay in between. The CDR3 nucleotides read TGTGCCAGCGCCGTAGAGGCGGGACTCAATGAGCAGTTCTTC. Translation: CASAVEAGLNEQFF.

The chain combines TRBV9 with TRBJ2-7, with 11 nucleotides matching TRBD1. Germline CDR1 reads SGDLS; CDR2 reads YYNGEE. The CDR3 totals 15 residues. V shed 2 bases, J shed 2 bases, and the junction held 3 bases outside the gene matches. This CDR3 reads CASSVGQGATYEQYF. CDR3 nucleotide sequence: TGTGCCAGCAGCGTCGGACAGGGGGCGACCTACGAGCAGTACTTC.

V and J are TRBV19 and TRBJ2-2; D is perhaps TRBD2 (5 bases). V shed 3 bases and J shed 3 bases, with 11 bases lying between them. The length of the CDR3 is 15 residues. Germline CDR1 is LNHDA and CDR2 is SQIVND (reference sequence). In nucleotides, the CDR3 is TGTGCCAGTAGTATGAGGGTAGCATACACCGGGGAGCTGTTTTTT. It specifies CASSMRVAYTGELFF.

J is TRBJ2-1 and V is TRBV19; perhaps TRBD1 as D (5 bases). The CDR3 is 12 amino acids. Germline CDR1 is LNHDA and CDR2 is SQIVND (reference sequence). V was trimmed by 8 bases and J by 10 bases, leaving 15 bases between them. The CDR3 loop reads CASLDRQGEQFF. CDR3 bases: TGTGCCAGTCTAGACCGTCAGGGAGAGCAGTTCTTC.

The chain uses TRBV6-4 and TRBJ2-3; D is possibly TRBD1 (5 bases). This CDR3 has 14 amino acids. The ends were cut back, 3 bases at V and 3 bases at J, with 10 bases in the middle. CDR1 MRHNA and CDR2 SNTAGT come from the germline V gene. CDR3 sequence: CASSDQGDTDTQYF. CDR3 nucleotide sequence: TGTGCCAGCAGTGATCAAGGGGATACAGATACGCAGTATTTT.

The rearrangement uses TRBV28 and TRBJ1-2; 7 bases fit TRBD1. Trimming removed 6 bases from V and 4 bases from J; junction bases left unmatched: 8. CDR3 length: 14 amino acids. Germline lookup yields CDR1 MDHEN and CDR2 SYDVKM. The CDR3 spells CASRRTGLLYGYTF. For the CDR3, the DNA is TGTGCCAGCAGACGGACAGGCCTACTCTATGGCTACACCTTC.

This clone showed up just a few times. This chain uses TRBV16 with TRBJ2-7; 9 nucleotides align to TRBD1. The ends lost 3 bases at V and 2 bases at J; junction bases unmatched: 8. Germline V CDR1 and CDR2: KGHSY, FQNENV. This CDR3 has 16 residues. CDR3 bases: TGTGCCAGCAGCCACCTTACAGGGGGCTCAACCTACGAGCAGTACTTC. Translation gives CASSHLTGGSTYEQYF.

The chain carries TRBV4-2 and TRBJ2-1; 11 positions agree with TRBD2. After removal of 4 bases from V and 4 bases from J, the junction contained 9 bases not matched to a gene. Germline lookup yields CDR1 LGHNA and CDR2 YNFKEQ. CDR3 length: 17 residues. The CDR3 nucleotides read TGTGCCAGCAGCCCGAACACCGGGACTAGCGGATACAATGAGCAGTTCTTC. Protein sequence: CASSPNTGTSGYNEQFF.

This rearrangement joins TRBV19 to TRBJ2-1, with D maybe TRBD1 (5 bases). The germline CDR1 and CDR2 sequences are LNHDA and SQIVND (reference sequence). Between the trimmed V and J ends, which lost 1 base and 8 bases, there was a span of 9 bases. The CDR3 extends over 13 amino acids. CDR3 DNA: TGTGCCAGTAGTATAGCGAAGGGGTATGAGCAGTTCTTC. It codes for CASSIAKGYEQFF.

This chain links TRBV5-3 with TRBJ2-3, with 7 nucleotides matching TRBD2. TRBV5-3 is an ORF for which the function is uncertain. The V segment lost 4 bases and the J segment 4 bases; nucleotides outside the gene matches: 12. The CDR3 spans 16 residues. The CDR3 loop reads CARSQIGGGLADTQYF. The DNA of the CDR3 is TGTGCCAGAAGCCAGATCGGGGGAGGGCTCGCAGATACGCAGTATTTT.

The gene calls are TRBV29-1 and TRBJ2-7, with 8 bases matching TRBD2. The V and J ends lost 4 bases and 7 bases, in that order; junction bases with no gene match: 6. Germline assignment: CDR1 SQVTM and CDR2 ANQGSEA. The CDR3 runs to 12 residues. CDR3 nucleotide sequence: TGCAGCGTTGGACTAGCGAGTAGGGAGCAGTACTTC. Translating gives CSVGLASREQYF.

This rearrangement joins TRBV30 to TRBJ1-2, with 10 bases fitting TRBD1. Germline lookup yields CDR1 GTSNPN and CDR2 SVGIG (reference sequence). Trimming removed 1 base from V and 3 bases from J; junction bases left unmatched: 8. The CDR3 spans 16 residues. CDR3 sequence reads: CAWSEEGQGSYYGYTF. The DNA for the CDR3 is TGTGCCTGGAGTGAGGAGGGACAGGGGTCGTACTATGGCTACACCTTC.

CDR3 sequence reads: CASSETGGWTQYF. The CDR3 nucleotides read TGTGCCAGCAGTGAGACAGGTGGATGGACCCAGTACTTC. The chain is built from TRBV6-1 and TRBJ2-5, with D maybe TRBD1 (6 bases). Germline V gives CDR1 MNHNS, CDR2 SASEGT. V was trimmed by 3 bases and J by 7 bases, leaving 12 bases between them. The CDR3 is 13 amino acids.

The genes are TRBV7-2 and TRBJ1-6; a weak D match, TRBD1 (6 bases). Trimming stripped 5 bases from V and 5 bases from J, with 16 bases between. Per germline, CDR1 SGHTA and CDR2 FQGNSA. The CDR3 has 16 residues. As DNA, the CDR3 is TGTGCCAGCAGCGCACACGGGGGGCAAAATAATTCACCCCTCCACTTT. It yields the protein CASSAHGGQNNSPLHF.

This chain joins TRBV19 and TRBJ2-1; tentatively, D is TRBD2 (6 bases). Germline loops: CDR1 LNHDA, CDR2 SQIVND (reference sequence). Trimming removed 7 bases at V and 0 bases at J, with 10 bases between. The CDR3 is made up of 14 amino acids. In DNA, the CDR3 is TGTGCCAGTAATGCGGGGAGCTCCTACAATGAGCAGTTCTTC. It codes for CASNAGSSYNEQFF.

The chain is built from TRBV7-8 and TRBJ2-7; 9 nucleotides agree with TRBD1. CDR3 length: 15 residues. Germline trimming cut 5 bases from V and 4 bases from J; bases unmatched to any gene: 9. Germline V gives CDR1 SGHVS, CDR2 FQNEAQ. CDR3 region: CASSHNRGRGYEQYF. The DNA of the CDR3 is TGTGCCAGCAGCCACAACAGGGGGCGCGGATACGAGCAGTACTTC.

This clone has just a few counts. The gene calls are TRBV28 and TRBJ1-4; 11 bases map to TRBD1. V shed 4 bases, J shed 7 bases, and the junction held 8 bases outside the gene matches. This CDR3 has 16 amino acids. Germline loops: CDR1 MDHEN, CDR2 SYDVKM. The CDR3 here is CASSYHSGTGGEKLFF. The CDR3 nucleotides read TGTGCCAGCAGTTACCATTCCGGGACAGGGGGTGAAAAACTGTTTTTT.

The J gene is TRBJ1-6, the V gene TRBV6-1; possibly TRBD1 for D (5 bases). This CDR3 contains 14 residues. V lost 1 base and J 8 bases, leaving 9 bases between the germline ends. Germline V CDR1 and CDR2: MNHNS, SASEGT. The chain's CDR3 is CASSEERGYSPLHF. The CDR3 nucleotides read TGTGCCAGCAGTGAAGAGCGGGGGTATTCACCCCTCCACTTT.

This clone was recorded once. This sequence joins TRBV2 and TRBJ1-3; TRBD1 matches 9 bases. J lost 0 bases, V lost 5 bases, and 11 bases had no gene match. This CDR3 is 18 amino acids long. Germline CDR1 is SNHLY and CDR2 is FYNNEI. CDR3 DNA sequence: TGTGCCAGCAGTTCGGACAGGGGCCTGACAATCTCTGGAAACACCATATATTTT. Its protein is CASSSDRGLTISGNTIYF.

The rearrangement uses TRBV2 and TRBJ2-1, with 8 bases matching TRBD2. Germline assignment: CDR1 SNHLY and CDR2 FYNNEI. The CDR3 sequence is 16 residues long. The junction had 15 bases not matched to a gene; V was cut back by 5 bases and J by 9 bases. Here the CDR3 reads CASSTRTSGTPPEQFF. CDR3 DNA: TGTGCCAGCAGTACACGAACTAGCGGAACCCCCCCTGAGCAGTTCTTC. The whole variable domain, filled in from reference TRBV2 and TRBJ2-1, reads EPEVTQTPSHQVTQMGQEVILRCVPISNHLYFYWYRQILGQKVEFLVSFYNNEISEKSEIFDDQFSVERPDGSNFTLKIRSTKLEDSAMYFCASSTRTSGTPPEQFFGPGTRLTVL.

DNA of the CDR3: TGTGCCAGCAGCTTACTGGGCAGCATAAATACGCAGTATTTT. Translating gives CASSLLGSINTQYF. V gene TRBV7-2 combines with J gene TRBJ2-3, with D uncertain. Germline V gene sequence: CDR1 SGHTA, CDR2 FQGNSA. The CDR3 has 14 amino acids. V gave up 2 bases and J gave up 7 bases, with 13 bases separating them.